The rows below give T cell receptor beta chains drawn from one sample of a study of Graves' ophthalmopathy and Graves' hyperthyroidism. TCRdb re-called the multiplex PCR reads with MiXCR, one entry per CDR3 protein. The sample includes roughly 400,000 distinct CDR3 sequences, 15% to 19% seen only once; the top ten take about 7%. Sequencing was done on a sample of peripheral blood. The receptor source for this set is a woman aged 18-29 years with stable Graves' hyperthyroidism. Each CDR3 is given with its conserved first and last residue. Each record gives: D gene, clone size, V gene, J gene, CDR3 protein, CDR3 DNA. D genes are given only for firm matches. Clone size is not always given. Where it is, it says once, few, many or a class for expanded clones.

-	many	TRBV9	TRBJ2-7	CASSVGGSPYEQYF	TGTGCCAGCAGCGTAGGGGGGAGCCCCTACGAGCAGTACTTC
TRBD1	-	TRBV28	TRBJ2-4	CASSLGTGGDENIKYF	TGTGCCAGCAGTTTGGGGACAGGGGGCGATGAAAACATTAAGTACTTC
TRBD2	many	TRBV2	TRBJ2-7	CASGKRGGGINEQYF	TGTGCCAGCGGGAAGCGGGGGGGCGGGATCAACGAGCAGTACTTC
-	many	TRBV6-2/TRBV6-3	TRBJ1-1	CASSSGHLNTEAFF	TGTGCCAGCAGTTCGGGACACCTGAACACTGAAGCTTTCTTT
TRBD1	many	TRBV7-9	TRBJ1-1	CASSAGQGPQNTEAFF	TGTGCCAGCAGCGCGGGACAGGGTCCCCAAAACACTGAAGCTTTCTTT
TRBD1	many	TRBV7-2	TRBJ1-2	CASSRDSYGYTF	TGTGCCAGCAGCCGGGACAGCTATGGCTACACCTTC
-	few	TRBV3-1	TRBJ2-7	CASSQGFSEGHEQYF	TGTGCCAGCAGCCAAGGCTTTTCGGAGGGCCACGAGCAGTACTTC
TRBD1	many	TRBV2	TRBJ1-5	CASSENRGLNQPQHF	TGTGCCAGCAGTGAGAACAGGGGGCTGAATCAGCCCCAGCATTTT
-	many	TRBV6-1	TRBJ2-7	CASSEHNEQYF	TGTGCCAGCAGTGAACATAACGAGCAGTACTTC
-	many	TRBV28	TRBJ2-7	CASSFGQGLSYEQYF	TGTGCCAGCAGTTTTGGGCAGGGGCTATCCTACGAGCAGTACTTC
TRBD1	-	TRBV12-3/TRBV12-4	TRBJ1-1	CASSHRGMNTEACF	TGTGCCAGCAGTCACAGGGGCATGAACACTGAAGCTTGCTTT
-	many	TRBV18	TRBJ1-1	CASSPEPLVTEAFF	TGTGCCAGCTCACCAGAACCCTTGGTGACTGAAGCTTTCTTT
-	few	TRBV5-4	TRBJ2-2	CASSYDQNTGELFF	TGTGCCAGCAGCTACGACCAGAACACCGGGGAGCTGTTTTTT
-	-	TRBV3-1	TRBJ2-6	CASNSWTAGANVLTF	TGTGCCAGCAATTCCTGGACAGCCGGGGCCAACGTCCTGACTTTC
TRBD2	many	TRBV12-3/TRBV12-4	TRBJ2-7	CASTHALAGGPYEQYF	TGTGCCAGCACCCATGCACTAGCGGGGGGGCCCTACGAGCAGTACTTC
TRBD1	many	TRBV18	TRBJ1-1	CASSPETGTAEAFF	TGTGCCAGCTCACCAGAGACAGGGACCGCTGAAGCTTTCTTT
-	few	TRBV6-2/TRBV6-3	TRBJ2-4	CASSYEAVAKNIQYF	TGTGCCAGCAGTTACGAGGCAGTAGCCAAAAACATTCAGTACTTC
-	few	TRBV7-9	TRBJ1-6	CASSLGVDIPSYNSPLHF	TGTGCCAGCAGCTTAGGTGTGGATATACCCTCCTATAATTCACCCCTCCACTTT
-	many	TRBV6-1	TRBJ1-1	CASSAQGKGAFF	TGTGCCAGCAGTGCCCAGGGGAAGGGGGCTTTCTTT
-	many	TRBV5-8	TRBJ2-7	CASSDTPTTDSEQYF	TGTGCCAGCAGCGATACCCCCACGACGGATTCCGAGCAGTACTTC
TRBD1	many	TRBV2	TRBJ2-2	CASSAPGGWTGELFF	TGTGCCAGCAGTGCTCCAGGGGGCTGGACCGGGGAGCTGTTTTTT
-	-	TRBV5-1	TRBJ1-2	CASSLDGGNYGYTF	TGCGCCAGCAGCTTGGATGGGGGGAACTATGGCTACACCTTC
TRBD1	many	TRBV10-3	TRBJ1-6	CAIRGDSLARSPLHF	TGTGCCATCAGGGGGGACAGTCTGGCCCGATCACCCCTCCACTTT
-	many	TRBV11-2	TRBJ1-1	CASSLWVTEAFF	TGTGCCAGCAGCTTATGGGTCACTGAAGCTTTCTTT
TRBD2	many	TRBV12-3/TRBV12-4	TRBJ2-2	CASSLVSGAGELFF	TGTGCCAGCAGTTTGGTTAGCGGGGCCGGGGAGCTGTTTTTT
TRBD1	few	TRBV20-1	TRBJ2-4	CSVPDRGRNIKYF	TGCAGTGTCCCGGACAGGGGGAGAAACATTAAGTACTTC